A selection of T cell receptor beta chains follows, all from one sample in a study of graft-versus-host responses after intestinal transplantation. The protocol was immunoSEQ multiplex PCR, while the TCRdb copy is restricted to in-frame clones and leaves out a portion. The data hold 100,000 or so clones, with about nine tenths observed a single time. Which antigens these TCRs recognize remains unknown. The source material was unstimulated CD4+ T cells sorted from spleen or lymph node cells, sampled before transplant. These receptors were collected from a human donor who was the organ donor for an intestinal transplant. CDR3s include the opening cysteine and the closing phenylalanine or tryptophan. Each record gives: V gene, clone size, J gene, D gene, CDR3 protein, CDR3 DNA. D genes are given only for firm matches. The size field is filled for only some rows; it gives once, few, many or a size class.

v_call: TRBV6-4
clone_size: -
j_call: TRBJ2-1
d_call: -
cdr3_aa: CASSAEGGAHNEQFF
cdr3_nt: TGTGCCAGCAGTGCCGAGGGGGGGGCGCACAATGAGCAGTTCTTC

v_call: TRBV19
clone_size: once
j_call: TRBJ1-5
d_call: -
cdr3_aa: CASSRVRGTRNQPQHF
cdr3_nt: TGTGCCAGTAGTAGGGTGAGGGGGACGCGAAATCAGCCCCAGCATTTT

v_call: TRBV30
clone_size: -
j_call: TRBJ2-3
d_call: -
cdr3_aa: CAWSRTATDTQYF
cdr3_nt: TGTGCCTGGAGTCGGACAGCCACAGATACGCAGTATTTT

v_call: TRBV5-1
clone_size: few
j_call: TRBJ1-4
d_call: TRBD1
cdr3_aa: CASSFGTEGEKLFF
cdr3_nt: TGCGCCAGCAGCTTTGGGACAGAGGGGGAAAAACTGTTTTTT

v_call: TRBV4-1
clone_size: -
j_call: TRBJ2-2
d_call: TRBD2
cdr3_aa: CASSQEGTRPRGELFF
cdr3_nt: TGCGCCAGCAGCCAAGAAGGGACTAGACCCAGGGGGGAGCTGTTTTTT

v_call: TRBV9
clone_size: -
j_call: TRBJ2-1
d_call: TRBD2
cdr3_aa: CASSAGTSVYNEQFF
cdr3_nt: TGTGCCAGCAGCGCCGGGACTAGCGTGTACAATGAGCAGTTCTTC

v_call: TRBV7-9
clone_size: once
j_call: TRBJ1-2
d_call: -
cdr3_aa: CASSILSTGGYTF
cdr3_nt: TGTGCCAGCAGCATCCTTTCTACGGGTGGCTACACCTTC

v_call: TRBV4-3
clone_size: once
j_call: TRBJ2-1
d_call: -
cdr3_aa: CASSQGRGSYNEQFF
cdr3_nt: TGCGCCAGCAGCCAAGGTCGGGGGTCTTATAATGAGCAGTTCTTC

v_call: TRBV5-1
clone_size: -
j_call: TRBJ2-1
d_call: -
cdr3_aa: CASRVAEYNEQFF
cdr3_nt: TGCGCCAGCAGGGTAGCGGAATACAATGAGCAGTTCTTC

v_call: TRBV7-2
clone_size: -
j_call: TRBJ2-3
d_call: TRBD2
cdr3_aa: CASSAVPGTSGGKYF
cdr3_nt: TGTGCCAGCAGCGCCGTTCCCGGGACTAGCGGGGGCAAGTATTTT

v_call: TRBV15
clone_size: -
j_call: TRBJ2-7
d_call: TRBD1
cdr3_aa: CATSRGGTGSYEQYF
cdr3_nt: TGTGCCACCAGCAGAGGGGGGACAGGGTCCTACGAGCAGTACTTC

v_call: TRBV29-1
clone_size: -
j_call: TRBJ1-2
d_call: TRBD1
cdr3_aa: CSVGGQANYGYTF
cdr3_nt: TGCAGCGTTGGGGGACAGGCTAACTATGGCTACACCTTC

v_call: TRBV5-1
clone_size: -
j_call: TRBJ2-3
d_call: -
cdr3_aa: CASRRDTGTDTQYF
cdr3_nt: TGCGCCAGCAGGCGGGATACTGGCACAGATACGCAGTATTTT

v_call: TRBV27
clone_size: -
j_call: TRBJ1-2
d_call: TRBD1
cdr3_aa: CASSDRTGTYGYTF
cdr3_nt: TGTGCCAGCAGCGACCGGACAGGGACCTATGGCTACACCTTC

v_call: TRBV19
clone_size: -
j_call: TRBJ1-1
d_call: -
cdr3_aa: CASSIQKLNTEAFF
cdr3_nt: TGTGCCAGTAGTATACAGAAATTGAACACTGAAGCTTTCTTT

v_call: TRBV6-5
clone_size: -
j_call: TRBJ2-3
d_call: TRBD2
cdr3_aa: CASSPGLANTDTQYF
cdr3_nt: TGTGCCAGCAGTCCGGGACTAGCTAACACAGATACGCAGTATTTT

v_call: TRBV2
clone_size: few
j_call: TRBJ1-1
d_call: -
cdr3_aa: CASSKEGGTEAFF
cdr3_nt: TGTGCCAGCAGCAAGGAGGGCGGCACTGAAGCTTTCTTT

v_call: TRBV6-5
clone_size: -
j_call: TRBJ2-7
d_call: -
cdr3_aa: CASSGTFKAYEQYF
cdr3_nt: TGTGCCAGCAGCGGGACATTTAAGGCCTACGAGCAGTACTTC

v_call: TRBV27
clone_size: -
j_call: TRBJ1-1
d_call: TRBD1
cdr3_aa: CASSGTARGEAFF
cdr3_nt: TGTGCCAGCAGCGGGACAGCCCGTGGAGAAGCTTTCTTT

v_call: TRBV28
clone_size: -
j_call: TRBJ1-5
d_call: -
cdr3_aa: CASSFRRVQPQHF
cdr3_nt: TGTGCCAGCAGTTTCAGGAGGGTTCAGCCCCAGCATTTT

v_call: TRBV6-5
clone_size: -
j_call: TRBJ1-4
d_call: -
cdr3_aa: CASSFNRGGNEKLFF
cdr3_nt: TGTGCCAGCAGTTTCAACCGAGGAGGAAATGAAAAACTGTTTTTT

v_call: TRBV27
clone_size: once
j_call: TRBJ2-7
d_call: TRBD1
cdr3_aa: CASGQGKYEQYF
cdr3_nt: TGTGCCAGCGGACAGGGGAAATACGAGCAGTACTTC

v_call: TRBV30
clone_size: -
j_call: TRBJ2-1
d_call: -
cdr3_aa: CAWGNRVSYNEQFF
cdr3_nt: TGTGCCTGGGGAAACAGGGTTTCCTACAATGAGCAGTTCTTC

v_call: TRBV2
clone_size: -
j_call: TRBJ1-2
d_call: TRBD1
cdr3_aa: CASSVAGGYGYTF
cdr3_nt: TGTGCCAGCAGTGTGGCAGGGGGCTATGGCTACACCTTC

v_call: TRBV7-9
clone_size: -
j_call: TRBJ2-7
d_call: -
cdr3_aa: CASRGGGPGPLEQYF
cdr3_nt: TGTGCCAGCAGGGGAGGAGGTCCGGGTCCTCTCGAGCAGTACTTC

v_call: TRBV28
clone_size: once
j_call: TRBJ2-7
d_call: TRBD1
cdr3_aa: CASSAPGQGSYEQYF
cdr3_nt: TGTGCCAGCAGTGCCCCGGGACAGGGCTCCTACGAGCAGTACTTC

v_call: TRBV30
clone_size: -
j_call: TRBJ1-5
d_call: -
cdr3_aa: CAWSLQARGARQPQHF
cdr3_nt: TGTGCCTGGAGTCTCCAAGCGCGGGGGGCAAGGCAGCCCCAGCATTTT

v_call: TRBV18
clone_size: -
j_call: TRBJ1-2
d_call: TRBD1
cdr3_aa: CASSPTGTGIRGYTF
cdr3_nt: TGTGCCAGCTCACCAACCGGGACAGGGATTCGTGGCTACACCTTC

v_call: TRBV6-5
clone_size: -
j_call: TRBJ1-6
d_call: -
cdr3_aa: CASSFRENSPLHF
cdr3_nt: TGTGCCAGCAGTTTCCGGGAAAATTCACCCCTCCACTTT

v_call: TRBV7-6
clone_size: -
j_call: TRBJ2-3
d_call: -
cdr3_aa: CASSRQLTDTQYF
cdr3_nt: TGTGCTTCGTCGCGACAGCTCACAGATACGCAGTATTTT

v_call: TRBV14
clone_size: -
j_call: TRBJ1-4
d_call: -
cdr3_aa: CASSQDWGRVREKLFF
cdr3_nt: TGTGCCAGCAGCCAAGATTGGGGCAGGGTACGGGAAAAACTGTTTTTT

v_call: TRBV11-3
clone_size: -
j_call: TRBJ1-3
d_call: -
cdr3_aa: CASSFRPPNDSPLLGNTIYF
cdr3_nt: TGTGCCAGCAGCTTCCGACCCCCCAACGACAGTCCCCTTCTGGGAAACACCATATATTTT

v_call: TRBV9
clone_size: once
j_call: TRBJ2-2
d_call: -
cdr3_aa: CASSGRVNTGELFF
cdr3_nt: TGTGCCAGCAGCGGGAGGGTTAACACCGGGGAGCTGTTTTTT

v_call: TRBV2
clone_size: -
j_call: TRBJ1-1
d_call: -
cdr3_aa: CASSVIALRRAFF
cdr3_nt: TGTGCCAGCAGTGTAATAGCTCTTCGGAGAGCTTTCTTT

v_call: TRBV1
clone_size: once
j_call: TRBJ1-4
d_call: -
cdr3_aa: CTSRPRGDEKLFF
cdr3_nt: TGCACCAGCAGGCCCAGAGGTGACGAAAAACTGTTTTTT

v_call: TRBV27
clone_size: -
j_call: TRBJ1-3
d_call: TRBD1
cdr3_aa: CASSLSRTGRFGNTIYF
cdr3_nt: TGTGCCAGCAGTCTCTCCAGGACAGGGAGGTTTGGAAACACCATATATTTT

v_call: TRBV5-1
clone_size: once
j_call: TRBJ1-3
d_call: -
cdr3_aa: CASSLAGAGNTIYF
cdr3_nt: TGCGCCAGCAGCTTGGCCGGGGCTGGAAACACCATATATTTT

v_call: TRBV7-6
clone_size: -
j_call: TRBJ2-1
d_call: TRBD2
cdr3_aa: CASSQMRGASGEQFF
cdr3_nt: TGTGCCAGCAGTCAGATGCGGGGGGCGTCGGGTGAGCAGTTCTTC

v_call: TRBV9
clone_size: -
j_call: TRBJ2-2
d_call: -
cdr3_aa: CASSPVGLYTGELFF
cdr3_nt: TGTGCCAGCAGCCCAGTCGGACTTTACACCGGGGAGCTGTTTTTT

v_call: TRBV27
clone_size: -
j_call: TRBJ2-6
d_call: TRBD1
cdr3_aa: CASSPWTGSGANVLTF
cdr3_nt: TGTGCCAGCAGTCCCTGGACAGGCTCTGGGGCCAACGTCCTGACTTTC

v_call: TRBV10-2
clone_size: -
j_call: TRBJ2-1
d_call: -
cdr3_aa: CASTPQGGEQFF
cdr3_nt: TGCGCCAGCACTCCACAAGGCGGTGAGCAGTTCTTC

v_call: TRBV4-1
clone_size: -
j_call: TRBJ1-1
d_call: -
cdr3_aa: CASSIGQNMNTEAFF
cdr3_nt: TGCGCCAGCAGTATCGGACAGAACATGAACACTGAAGCTTTCTTT

v_call: TRBV4-2
clone_size: -
j_call: TRBJ1-1
d_call: -
cdr3_aa: CASSQSGSTEAFF
cdr3_nt: TGTGCCAGCAGCCAGTCGGGATCAACTGAAGCTTTCTTT

v_call: TRBV7-3
clone_size: -
j_call: TRBJ1-1
d_call: -
cdr3_aa: CASRQDTNTEAFF
cdr3_nt: TGTGCCAGCAGGCAAGACACAAACACTGAAGCTTTCTTT

v_call: TRBV7-3
clone_size: -
j_call: TRBJ1-2
d_call: TRBD1
cdr3_aa: CASSVTGEGGYTF
cdr3_nt: TGTGCCAGCAGCGTGACAGGGGAAGGTGGCTACACCTTC

v_call: TRBV19
clone_size: -
j_call: TRBJ2-2
d_call: -
cdr3_aa: CASSVSFTGELFF
cdr3_nt: TGTGCCAGTAGTGTTAGTTTCACCGGGGAGCTGTTTTTT

v_call: TRBV6-4
clone_size: -
j_call: TRBJ2-1
d_call: TRBD2
cdr3_aa: CASSKIYGTSKQFF
cdr3_nt: TGTGCCAGCAGTAAAATCTACGGGACTAGCAAGCAGTTCTTC

v_call: TRBV9
clone_size: once
j_call: TRBJ1-4
d_call: -
cdr3_aa: CASSVAGANEKLFF
cdr3_nt: TGTGCCAGCAGCGTAGCGGGGGCTAATGAAAAACTGTTTTTT

v_call: TRBV11-3
clone_size: -
j_call: TRBJ2-2
d_call: -
cdr3_aa: CASSPSPGEGGELFF
cdr3_nt: TGTGCCAGCAGCCCCTCTCCAGGGGAGGGCGGGGAGCTGTTTTTT

v_call: TRBV7-2
clone_size: -
j_call: TRBJ2-3
d_call: -
cdr3_aa: CASSLEVLAQEPDTQYF
cdr3_nt: TGTGCCAGCAGCTTAGAGGTTCTAGCCCAGGAACCAGATACGCAGTATTTT

v_call: TRBV4-1
clone_size: -
j_call: TRBJ2-1
d_call: -
cdr3_aa: CASSQDLPDRNEQFF
cdr3_nt: TGCGCCAGCAGCCAAGACTTACCTGACAGAAATGAGCAGTTCTTC

v_call: TRBV11-2
clone_size: -
j_call: TRBJ2-7
d_call: -
cdr3_aa: CASGRYEQYF
cdr3_nt: TGTGCCAGCGGGCGCTACGAGCAGTACTTC

v_call: TRBV4-2
clone_size: -
j_call: TRBJ1-1
d_call: -
cdr3_aa: CASSQGTAFREAFF
cdr3_nt: TGTGCCAGCAGCCAAGGGACAGCTTTTCGGGAAGCTTTCTTT

v_call: TRBV6-5
clone_size: -
j_call: TRBJ2-7
d_call: -
cdr3_aa: CASSPPGLSHEQYF
cdr3_nt: TGTGCCAGCAGTCCACCGGGTCTCTCACACGAGCAGTACTTC

v_call: TRBV9
clone_size: -
j_call: TRBJ1-2
d_call: -
cdr3_aa: CASSVEGGAYGYTF
cdr3_nt: TGTGCCAGCAGCGTAGAGGGGGGGGCGTATGGCTACACCTTC

v_call: TRBV7-2
clone_size: -
j_call: TRBJ2-3
d_call: TRBD1
cdr3_aa: CASSLDRGADTQYF
cdr3_nt: TGTGCCAGCAGCTTGGACAGGGGCGCAGATACGCAGTATTTT

v_call: TRBV4-2
clone_size: -
j_call: TRBJ1-2
d_call: -
cdr3_aa: CASSQIQGKPRDNYGYTF
cdr3_nt: TGTGCCAGCAGCCAAATCCAGGGGAAGCCCAGGGATAACTATGGCTACACCTTC

v_call: TRBV4-2
clone_size: -
j_call: TRBJ2-7
d_call: TRBD2
cdr3_aa: CASSQDLLAGGSYEQYF
cdr3_nt: TGTGCCAGCAGCCAAGATCTATTAGCGGGGGGGTCCTACGAGCAGTACTTC

v_call: TRBV6-6
clone_size: -
j_call: TRBJ1-6
d_call: -
cdr3_aa: CASSPGRSDSPLHF
cdr3_nt: TGTGCCAGCAGTCCAGGGCGTTCGGATTCACCCCTCCACTTT